This TCR beta chain derives from a study of shared clonotypes between healthy human individuals. Germline CDR1 MDHEN, CDR2 SYDVKM. This CDR3 contains 14 residues. V lost 5 bases and J lost 6, with 17 bases in between. Some clones are missing from TCRdb's copy, which holds only in-frame ones; the method was immunoSEQ multiplex PCR. The data contain millions of clones, about 92% of them singletons. The sequenced sample consisted of naive CD4+ T cells from PBMCs. Subset reported: CD45RA+ positively selected. This TCR derives from a man between 18 and 29 years old in good health. Some clones in this sample may be carry-over from other donors' samples. The chain uses TRBV28 and TRBJ2-7; D may be TRBD1 (6 bases). The DNA of the CDR3 is TGTGCCAGCAGTGCCGTCCCACAGGGACGCGAGCAGTACTTC. Amino acids: CASSAVPQGREQYF.